This T cell receptor (beta chain) was documented in a study of cytomegalovirus exposure and HLA in healthy donors. Donors were drawn from the roughly 130-subject validation cohort, separate from the 666-subject first cohort. The CDR3 contains 15 residues. With 6 bases clipped from V and 7 bases from J, the junction kept 9 bases outside the gene matches. Germline CDR1 is MNHEY and CDR2 is SMNVEV (reference sequence). Method: immunoSEQ multiplex PCR; TCRdb's copy keeps in-frame clones and lacks some. The table records 150,000 to 250,000 clones, more than 65% of them present only once. In regard to this clone: What it binds is not known.

Findings and caveats of the study: First-cohort TCR clusters were later found to tend to co-occur in the roughly 130 validation repertoires. Per published reports, the classifier diagnosed cytomegalovirus status with high specificity and sensitivity. TCR sequences were mostly rare, though some public TCRs occurred in many donors.

Material for sequencing was PBMCs. The receptor's source is a woman aged 30 to 39 in good health and CMV-seropositive. The V gene is TRBV27, the J gene TRBJ2-1; 10 bases are shared with TRBD2. CDR3 residues: CASRKGTSALNEQFF. The CDR3 nucleotides read TGTGCCAGCAGAAAAGGGACTAGCGCCCTTAATGAGCAGTTCTTC.